A single sample is the source of the 27 T cell receptor beta chains below, sequenced in a study of cytomegalovirus exposure and HLA in healthy donors. It was with 60 Vbeta and 13 Jbeta primers that the PCR ran. Produced via immunoSEQ multiplex PCR; TCRdb's table is partial and in-frame only. In the table there are 90,000 to 120,000 clones, roughly 87% of which are singletons. Sample: PBMCs. The source of these receptors is a man aged 25 to 45 in good health and CMV-seropositive.

The J gene is TRBJ1-2, the V gene TRBV4-2, with D unresolved. This CDR3 contains 15 residues. Germline-derived CDR1 and CDR2 are LGHNA and YNFKEQ. V was clipped by 0 bases and J by 2 bases, with 10 bases between them. CDR3 residues: CASSQDGRNNYGYTF. CDR3 coding DNA: TGTGCCAGCAGCCAAGATGGCAGGAACAACTATGGCTACACCTTC.

This chain links TRBV4-1 with TRBJ2-1; 7 bases align to TRBD1. The V segment lost 5 bases and the J segment 4 bases; nucleotides outside the gene matches: 8. This CDR3 is 15 amino acids long. Germline assignment: CDR1 MGHRA and CDR2 YSYEKL. The CDR3 sequence: CASSARDRLYNEQFF. For the CDR3, the DNA is TGCGCCAGCAGCGCCCGGGACAGATTGTACAATGAGCAGTTCTTC.

V usage is TRBV6-1 and J usage is TRBJ1-5, with a tentative D call TRBD1 (6 bases). CDR3 length equals 15 residues. V lost 0 bases to trimming and J lost 6 bases, with 12 bases between them. Germline V gives CDR1 MNHNS, CDR2 SASEGT. The CDR3 here is CASSEAGGLVQPQHF. Written as DNA, the CDR3 is TGTGCCAGCAGTGAAGCCGGGGGGCTTGTTCAGCCCCAGCATTTT.

V and J are TRBV6-1 and TRBJ1-1; perhaps TRBD1 as D (5 bases). The V end was cut by 6 bases, the J end by 0 bases, with 11 bases between. This CDR3 is built from 14 residues. Germline-derived CDR1 and CDR2 are MNHNS and SASEGT. CDR3 in DNA: TGTGCCAGCAGGAGGACGGACATGAACACTGAAGCTTTCTTT. Translating gives CASRRTDMNTEAFF.

In this sample, this clone turned up a few times. The rearrangement links TRBV6-1 to TRBJ1-2, with 9 nucleotides matching TRBD1. Germline CDR1 is MNHNS and CDR2 is SASEGT. V lost 3 bases, J lost 2 bases, and 4 bases stayed unmatched. The CDR3 covers 15 residues. For the CDR3, the DNA is TGTGCCAGCAGTGATGGGACAGGGTTAAACTATGGCTACACCTTC. It is translated as CASSDGTGLNYGYTF.

This rearrangement joins TRBV5-1 to TRBJ2-3; 7 bases agree with TRBD2. CDR3 length: 16 amino acids. Looked up from germline, CDR1 is SGHRS and CDR2 is YFSETQ. Trimming at V came to 0 bases and at J to 4 bases, leaving 8 bases not matched to a gene. The CDR3 sequence is CASSLEAGIRADTQYF. The CDR3 DNA follows: TGCGCCAGCAGCTTGGAAGCGGGGATTAGGGCAGATACGCAGTATTTT. Full variable domain (outside the CDR3, taken from reference TRBV5-1 and TRBJ2-3): KAGVTQTPRYLIKTRGQQVTLSCSPISGHRSVSWYQQTPGQGLQFLFEYFSETQRNKGNFPGRFSGRQFSNSRSEMNVSTLELGDSALYLCASSLEAGIRADTQYFGPGTRLTVL.

This sequence joins TRBV19 and TRBJ1-1; 7 positions match TRBD1. V was clipped by 3 bases and J by 1 base; unmatched bases: 5. Germline lookup yields CDR1 LNHDA and CDR2 SQIVND (reference sequence). This CDR3 contains 15 residues. Written as DNA, the CDR3 is TGTGCCAGTAGTATCCAGGGGGAGGCGAACACTGAAGCTTTCTTT. Its translation is CASSIQGEANTEAFF.

V usage is TRBV5-1 and J usage is TRBJ2-3; 8 bases are a match to TRBD2. J was trimmed by 3 bases and V by 4 bases; bases with no gene match: 7. The CDR3 runs 15 residues. Germline V gene lookup returns CDR1 SGHRS and CDR2 YFSETQ. The CDR3 loop is CASSGAGAGTDTQYF. The CDR3 nucleotides are TGCGCCAGCAGCGGAGCGGGGGCGGGAACAGATACGCAGTATTTT. The complete variable domain, with remaining parts taken from reference TRBV5-1 and TRBJ2-3, reads KAGVTQTPRYLIKTRGQQVTLSCSPISGHRSVSWYQQTPGQGLQFLFEYFSETQRNKGNFPGRFSGRQFSNSRSEMNVSTLELGDSALYLCASSGAGAGTDTQYFGPGTRLTVL.

V usage is TRBV9 and J usage is TRBJ1-1; D unresolved. Germline values: CDR1 SGDLS, CDR2 YYNGEE. The CDR3 has 15 residues. Trimming left V 1 base short and J 1 base short, with 11 bases between. As DNA, the CDR3 is TGTGCCAGCAGCGTACTCCCAGGAAAGAACACTGAAGCTTTCTTT. Encoded protein: CASSVLPGKNTEAFF.

This chain joins TRBV9 and TRBJ2-1; 8 nucleotides align to TRBD2. J gave up 6 bases and V 3 bases, and 8 bases lay outside the gene matches. This CDR3 has 15 residues. The germline gives CDR1 SGDLS, CDR2 YYNGEE. The CDR3 sequence: CASSGGLGEGNEQFF. CDR3 DNA: TGTGCCAGCAGCGGGGGACTAGGAGAGGGCAATGAGCAGTTCTTC.

This clone was counted a single time. The chain has TRBV4-1 and TRBJ1-1; D is ambiguous. CDR3 length: 13 amino acids. The V gene's germline CDR1 is MGHRA and CDR2 YSYEKL. V dropped 5 bases and J dropped 4 bases, with 11 bases sitting between them. The CDR3 loop reads CASSDRVGTEAFF. CDR3 in DNA: TGCGCCAGCAGCGATCGCGTCGGCACTGAAGCTTTCTTT.

Only a few counts were recorded for this clone. J is TRBJ2-7 and V is TRBV4-1, with a possible D match to TRBD1 (5 bases). The CDR3 length is 15 residues. Looked up from germline, CDR1 is MGHRA and CDR2 is YSYEKL. V was clipped by 1 base and J by 2 bases, with 12 bases between them. The CDR3 DNA reads as TGCGCCAGCAGCCAAGGCCTGACAGCTACCTACGAGCAGTACTTC. Its protein is CASSQGLTATYEQYF.

The chain has TRBV10-3 and TRBJ2-7, with D possibly TRBD1 on 7 matching bases. Looked up from germline, CDR1 is ENHRY and CDR2 is SYGVKD. The CDR3 covers 11 residues. V lost 4 bases, J lost 10 bases, and 11 bases lay in between. The DNA for the CDR3 is TGTGCCATCAGTGCTGGAGGGGGCCAGTACTTC. Amino acid sequence: CAISAGGGQYF.

The V gene is TRBV28, the J gene TRBJ1-6; perhaps TRBD1 as D (5 bases). The length of the CDR3 is 15 residues. Germline assignment: CDR1 MDHEN and CDR2 SYDVKM. V was cut by 3 bases and J by 7 bases, with 13 bases left in between. The CDR3: CASSFPGVGNSPLHF. CDR3 bases: TGTGCCAGCAGTTTCCCGGGGGTGGGGAATTCACCCCTCCACTTT. Looking up the rest from reference TRBV28 and TRBJ1-6 gives the full variable domain: DVKVTQSSRYLVKRTGEKVFLECVQDMDHENMFWYRQDPGLGLRLIYFSYDVKMKEKGDIPEGYSVSREKKERFSLILESASTNQTSMYLCASSFPGVGNSPLHFGNGTRLTVT.

In its sample, this clone was seen once. The chain couples TRBV9 to TRBJ1-6; a weak D match, TRBD1 (6 bases). The germline V gene has CDR1 SGDLS and CDR2 YYNGEE. The CDR3 has 15 amino acids. Trimming removed 4 bases at V and 7 bases at J, with 15 bases between. The CDR3 loop reads CASSPRGGQNSPLHF. CDR3 nucleotides: TGTGCCAGCAGCCCGAGGGGGGGTCAAAATTCACCCCTCCACTTT.

The chain links TRBV5-1 to TRBJ2-7, with D hard to call. Germline lookup yields CDR1 SGHRS and CDR2 YFSETQ. V dropped 2 bases and J dropped 0 bases, with 6 bases sitting between them. The CDR3 consists of 13 residues. Here the CDR3 DNA reads TGCGCCAGCAGCTTCAGTGCCTCCTACGAGCAGTACTTC. Amino acid sequence: CASSFSASYEQYF.

The genes are TRBV7-8 and TRBJ1-4; tentatively, D is TRBD1 (6 bases). The V and J ends lost 6 bases and 7 bases respectively, with 15 bases between them. The CDR3 totals 14 residues. The germline CDR1 and CDR2 sequences are SGHVS and FQNEAQ. DNA for the CDR3: TGTGCCAGCAGGGAGGACAGAGGCAGTGAAAAACTGTTTTTT. Its translation: CASREDRGSEKLFF.

J is TRBJ2-1 and V is TRBV27, with a possible D match to TRBD2 (5 bases). This CDR3 contains 14 residues. Deletions cut 3 bases from V and 1 base from J, with 7 bases between. Germline V gene data show CDR1 as MNHEY and CDR2 as SMNVEV (reference sequence). CDR3 region: CASSFAGSYNEQFF. CDR3 bases: TGTGCCAGCAGTTTCGCGGGTTCCTACAATGAGCAGTTCTTC.

V is TRBV5-5 and J is TRBJ1-3, with a weak D call TRBD1 (5 bases). This CDR3 has 15 residues. V gave up 7 bases and J gave up 0 bases, with 14 bases separating them. Germline assignment: CDR1 SGHKS and CDR2 YYEKEE (reference sequence). The CDR3 sequence: CASHPAGPSGNTIYF. Here the CDR3 DNA reads TGTGCCAGCCACCCGGCGGGGCCCTCTGGAAACACCATATATTTT.

This clone was picked up a small number of times. V and J are TRBV6-6 and TRBJ1-2; 7 positions agree with TRBD1. Trimming at V came to 2 bases and at J to 0 bases, leaving 3 bases not matched to a gene. Germline CDR1 MNHNY, CDR2 SVGAGI (reference sequence). CDR3 length equals 15 residues. The CDR3 nucleotides read TGTGCCAGCAGTTACCGGGACAGAGCTAACTATGGCTACACCTTC. It specifies CASSYRDRANYGYTF.

V gene TRBV5-5 combines with J gene TRBJ2-1, with 12 bases matching TRBD1. This CDR3 spans 18 amino acids. Trimming took 0 bases from V and 8 from J; bases not matched to a gene: 12. From germline, CDR1 is SGHKS and CDR2 YYEKEE (reference sequence). The CDR3 reads CASSLAGPGTGGIYEQFF. CDR3 nucleotides: TGTGCCAGCAGCTTGGCGGGCCCCGGGACAGGGGGCATCTATGAGCAGTTCTTC. The full variable domain, rest sourced from reference TRBV5-5 and TRBJ2-1, is DAGVTQSPTHLIKTRGQQVTLRCSPISGHKSVSWYQQVLGQGPQFIFQYYEKEERGRGNFPDRFSARQFPNYSSELNVNALLLGDSALYLCASSLAGPGTGGIYEQFFGPGTRLTVL.

The gene calls are TRBV6-7 and TRBJ2-1, with 7 bases matching TRBD2. TRBV6-7 is marked as an open reading frame, function uncertain. With V trimmed by 0 bases and J by 3 bases, 5 bases remained unmatched. The length of the CDR3 is 16 residues. CDR3 sequence: CASSYSAGLHYNEQFF. CDR3 DNA sequence: TGTGCCAGCAGTTACTCAGCGGGGCTCCACTACAATGAGCAGTTCTTC.

A remark on this clone: Compared with germline, one end of the junction differs, possibly owing to a read error. This rearrangement joins TRBV9 to TRBJ2-6, with D possibly TRBD1 on 6 matching bases. The CDR3 consists of 16 residues. In germline, CDR1 is SGDLS, CDR2 YYNGEE. The CDR3 region has the DNA TGTGCCAGCAGCGCTATTCAGGGGTCTGGGGCCAACGGCCTGACTTTC. Encoded protein: CASSAIQGSGANGLTF.

V usage is TRBV7-9 and J usage is TRBJ1-2; D remains unclear. The V gene's germline CDR1 is SEHNR and CDR2 FQNEAQ (reference sequence). V lost 1 base and J lost 2, with 8 bases in between. The CDR3 sequence is 14 residues long. The CDR3 here is CASSLGIRNYGYTF. The CDR3 nucleotides are TGTGCCAGCAGCTTAGGAATCAGGAACTATGGCTACACCTTC.

The V call is TRBV4-2, the J call TRBJ2-5; 10 nucleotides match TRBD1. The CDR3 covers 16 residues. Germline trimming cut 1 base from V and 5 bases from J; bases unmatched to any gene: 7. Germline-derived CDR1 and CDR2 are LGHNA and YNFKEQ. Here the CDR3 DNA reads TGTGCCAGCAGCCAAGGGACAGGGGGTAAGGGTGAGACCCAGTACTTC. It specifies CASSQGTGGKGETQYF.

The rearrangement joins TRBV7-9 to TRBJ1-4, with TRBD1 identical over 7 bases. This CDR3 has 15 amino acids. With 5 bases clipped from V and 7 bases from J, the junction kept 10 bases outside the gene matches. The V gene's germline CDR1 is SEHNR and CDR2 FQNEAQ (reference sequence). CDR3 amino acids: CASSANTGAGEKLFF. CDR3 nucleotide sequence: TGTGCCAGCAGCGCGAACACAGGGGCCGGTGAAAAACTGTTTTTT.

The count of this clone is one. V is TRBV25-1 and J is TRBJ1-3; D is uncertain. V lost 3 bases, J lost 1 base, and 10 bases lay in between. CDR1 and CDR2 from the germline V gene are MGHDK and SYGVNS. This CDR3 region has 15 residues. The CDR3 region is CASSDPGRSGNTIYF. The CDR3 bases are TGTGCCAGCAGTGACCCCGGGAGATCTGGAAACACCATATATTTT. Complete variable domain (other parts from reference TRBV25-1 and TRBJ1-3): EADIYQTPRYLVIGTGKKITLECSQTMGHDKMYWYQQDPGMELHLIHYSYGVNSTEKGDLSSESTVSRIRTEHFPLTLESARPSHTSQYLCASSDPGRSGNTIYFGEGSWLTVV.